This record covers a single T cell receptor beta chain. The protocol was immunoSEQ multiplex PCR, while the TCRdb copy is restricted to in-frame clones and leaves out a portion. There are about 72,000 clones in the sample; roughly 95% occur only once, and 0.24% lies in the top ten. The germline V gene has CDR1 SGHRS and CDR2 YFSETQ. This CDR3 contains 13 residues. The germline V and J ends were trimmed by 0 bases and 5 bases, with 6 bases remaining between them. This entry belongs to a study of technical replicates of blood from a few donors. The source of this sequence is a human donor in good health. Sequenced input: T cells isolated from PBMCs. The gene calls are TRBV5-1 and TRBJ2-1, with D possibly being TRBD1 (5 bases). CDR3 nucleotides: TGCGCCAGCAGCTTGGCCAGGGACAATGAGCAGTTCTTC. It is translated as CASSLARDNEQFF.